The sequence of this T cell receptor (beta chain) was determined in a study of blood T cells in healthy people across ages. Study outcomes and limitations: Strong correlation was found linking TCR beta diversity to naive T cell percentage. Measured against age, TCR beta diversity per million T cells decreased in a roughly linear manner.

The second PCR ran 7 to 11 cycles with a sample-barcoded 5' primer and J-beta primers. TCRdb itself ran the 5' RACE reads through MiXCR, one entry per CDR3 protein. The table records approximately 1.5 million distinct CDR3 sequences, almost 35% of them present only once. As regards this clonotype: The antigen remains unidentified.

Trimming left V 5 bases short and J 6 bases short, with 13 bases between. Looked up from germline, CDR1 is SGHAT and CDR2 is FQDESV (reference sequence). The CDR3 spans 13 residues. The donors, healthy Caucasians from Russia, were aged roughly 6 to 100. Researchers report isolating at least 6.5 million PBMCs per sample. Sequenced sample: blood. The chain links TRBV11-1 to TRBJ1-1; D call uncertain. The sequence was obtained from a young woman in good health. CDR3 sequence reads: CASSQSPRAEAFF. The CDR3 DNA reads TGTGCCAGCAGCCAAAGCCCGAGGGCTGAAGCTTTCTTT.